This T cell receptor (beta chain) was sequenced for a study of T cell responses to AZD1222 COVID-19 vaccine. Study information: Second doses that came at about 4 or about 12 weeks were put together. Study outcomes and limitations: At baseline, seropositivity was found in only a handful of AZD1222 recipients. Nearly half of the spike-specific TCRs reportedly recognize variant regions that carry no mutations.

V was clipped by 5 bases and J by 4 bases, with 15 bases between them. This CDR3 has 16 amino acids. The germline CDR1 and CDR2 sequences are MNHEY and SMNVEV (reference sequence). Generated by immunoSEQ multiplex PCR, the TCRdb table keeps only in-frame clones and is missing some. The sample includes about 140,000 clones, roughly 90% of them seen just once. Turning to this clone: Its cognate antigen is unknown.

The receptor's source is an adult in good health. The sequencing used peripheral blood, collected on day 0 of AZD1222 vaccination. V gene TRBV27 combines with J gene TRBJ1-6; TRBD1 is a possible D gene (5 bases). The DNA of the CDR3 is TGTGCCAGCAGTCAAACCGACAGTTATTATAATTCACCCCTCCACTTT. This codes for CASSQTDSYYNSPLHF.